The clone carrying this TCR beta chain was found a few times. This specimen belongs to a study of T-cell reconstitution after alpha-beta-depleted transplantation in children. Preparation of the TCRbeta library involved a method that used unique molecular identifiers. TCRdb reprocessed the PCR reads with MiXCR, giving one entry per CDR3 protein. The table shows just over 950,000 distinct CDR3 sequences, with about 26% occurring only once. V lost 4 bases, J lost 7 bases, and 19 bases lay in between. Germline assignment: CDR1 MNHEY and CDR2 SMNVEV (reference sequence). The CDR3 is 15 residues long. The source of this sequence is a boy under three years old who had a stem cell transplant for SCID, so the T cells may come from the graft donor. V usage is TRBV27 and J usage is TRBJ1-2; D gene unclear. This material consisted of PBMCs, mostly from graft donor cells, taken 360 days after TCRalphabeta/CD19-depleted stem cell transplant. The CDR3 nucleotides are TGTGCCAGCAGTTCCCAGGCCCCTCGTTCCGGTGGCTACACCTTC. This translates into CASSSQAPRSGGYTF.